The T cell receptor (beta chain) under discussion was sequenced for a study of blood T cell repertoires in COVID-19. At the level of the study: Samples came from the United States, Italy and Spain, spanning acute and convalescent COVID-19. From T cells, B-cell-depleted T cells, or PBMCs came the material, which was cDNA or gDNA.

Germline V CDR1 and CDR2: SGHVS, FQNEAQ. V was clipped by 5 bases and J by 3 bases, with 23 bases between them. The CDR3 is 19 amino acids. TCRdb's copy holds only in-frame clones and misses some; the assay was immunoSEQ multiplex PCR. Of about 130,000 clones in the sample, 60% to 80% are singletons; the top ten hold roughly 5.5%. The clonotype was recovered from a man aged 55 to 69 with acute or convalescent COVID-19. J is TRBJ1-6 and V is TRBV7-8; TRBD1 might be the D (5 bases). The sequencing input was peripheral blood. The chain's CDR3 is CASSRWDSLGEYYNSPLHF. The CDR3 DNA is TGTGCCAGCAGCCGGTGGGACTCCCTAGGGGAATACTATAATTCACCCCTCCACTTT.